Presented here are 7 T cell receptor beta chains from one specimen sequenced in a study of graft-versus-host responses after intestinal transplantation (dated by TCRdb to the early 2020s). No antigen is known for these receptors. Library preparation was by the immunoSEQ multiplex PCR assay. TCRdb limited this immuneACCESS table to in-frame rearrangements with V and J called. A share of clones is missing; checked studies link under half to unresolved V genes, and the rest is unexplained. Within this sample are 85,000 to 130,000 clones, with roughly 90% of them counted one time only. The ten most abundant clones make up 0.7% to 0.9% of the sample. According to the study, the label for this sample's time point signals: cells obtained before transplantation from donor or recipient. The sample here was unstimulated CD4+ T cells sorted from spleen or lymph node cells, taken before intestinal transplant. These receptors all come from a human donor who received an intestinal transplant.

This chain links TRBV27 with TRBJ2-7; 9 bases align to TRBD1. CDR1 MNHEY and CDR2 SMNVEV come from the germline V gene (reference sequence). V dropped 2 bases and J dropped 5; count of bases not matched to a gene: 10. The CDR3 has 16 amino acids. The CDR3 region has the DNA TGTGCCAGCAGTTTAGGCCGGGGACAGGGTTTCCACGAGCAGTACTTC. Translation gives CASSLGRGQGFHEQYF.

The chain uses TRBV6-1 and TRBJ1-3; no clear D. The V gene lost 6 bases and the J gene lost 0 bases, with 12 bases spanning the gap. Germline CDR1 and CDR2: MNHNS and SASEGT. The CDR3 consists of 15 residues. The CDR3 nucleotides are TGTGCCAGCAGGGAAAATACAGACTCTGGAAACACCATATATTTT. Protein: CASRENTDSGNTIYF.

The chain uses TRBV11-2 and TRBJ2-4; possible D gene TRBD1, 5 bases. Trimming pared 5 bases from V and 1 base from J, leaving 18 bases between. Germline V CDR1 and CDR2: SGHAT, FQNNGV. The CDR3 length is 17 residues. CDR3 region: CASSIGRVILAKNIQYF. The CDR3 bases are TGTGCCAGCAGCATAGGCAGGGTCATTTTGGCCAAAAACATTCAGTACTTC.

A few counts support this clone. The chain carries TRBV10-3 and TRBJ2-7; D is tentatively TRBD1 or TRBD2 (5 bases each). The V gene lost 2 bases and the J gene lost 1 base, with 9 bases spanning the gap. Germline lookup yields CDR1 ENHRY and CDR2 SYGVKD. The CDR3 runs 14 residues. The CDR3 region has the DNA TGTGCCATCAGTGAGCGGGACGGTTCCTACGAGCAGTACTTC. Its protein is CAISERDGSYEQYF.

This clone was observed once. The V call is TRBV11-2, the J call TRBJ2-3, with TRBD2 matching 9 bases. The germline gives CDR1 SGHAT, CDR2 FQNNGV. With V trimmed by 1 base and J by 8 bases, 16 bases remained unmatched. This CDR3 has 18 residues. The CDR3, as DNA: TGTGCCAGCAGCTTAGTTCTTTCTAGCGGGGTTGGGAAGAGTACGCAGTATTTT. Encoded protein: CASSLVLSSGVGKSTQYF. Filled out from reference TRBV11-2 and TRBJ2-3, the complete variable domain reads EAGVAQSPRYKIIEKRQSVAFWCNPISGHATLYWYQQILGQGPKLLIQFQNNGVVDDSQLPKDRFSAERLKGVDSTLKIQPAKLEDSAVYLCASSLVLSSGVGKSTQYFGPGTRLTVL.

J is TRBJ1-2 and V is TRBV6-1; 7 nucleotides match TRBD1. There are 16 residues in the CDR3. V trimming: 4 bases; J trimming: 2 bases; junction bases outside the gene matches: 10. CDR1 and CDR2 from the germline V gene are MNHNS and SASEGT. CDR3 in amino acids: CASSAQTRGGNYGYTF. CDR3 in DNA: TGTGCCAGCAGTGCACAGACCAGGGGGGGGAACTATGGCTACACCTTC.

This clone has more than one count but fewer than ten. This chain connects TRBV6-5 to TRBJ1-6; no reliable D call. Germline CDR1 reads MNHEY; CDR2 reads SVGAGI. V was trimmed by 0 bases and J by 6 bases, leaving 9 bases between them. The CDR3 runs 15 residues. The CDR3 reads CASSYSRLFNSPLHF. In nucleotides, the CDR3 is TGTGCCAGCAGTTACTCCAGGCTCTTTAATTCACCCCTCCACTTT.